This T cell receptor (beta chain) is from a study of human T cells and chemical hapten exposure. This CDR3 contains 15 residues. In germline, CDR1 is SEHNR, CDR2 FQNEAQ (reference sequence). The V end lost 1 base, the J end lost 3 bases, and 11 bases lay between the germline ends. Described time point: pre-sensitization, week 0. Documented treatment: therapeutic diphenylcyclopropenone sensitization with weekly scalp DPC. From the RACE reads, TCRdb called clonotypes with MiXCR, one entry per CDR3 protein. The top ten hold 1.5% to 2% of the sample, which has tens of thousands of distinct CDR3 sequences, around 7% seen once. The sample holds a few counts of this clonotype.

The rearrangement links TRBV7-9 to TRBJ2-3, with a weak D call TRBD1 (5 bases). The starting material was whole blood, obtained in connection with sensitization to the hapten diphenylcyclopropenone (DPC). This TCR came from a woman in her 30s with alopecia areata. Some clones in this sample may be carry-over from other donors' samples. The CDR3 region has the DNA TGTGCCAGCAGCTTAGAACAGGCCTGGACAGATACGCAGTATTTT. Its protein product is CASSLEQAWTDTQYF.